This T cell receptor (beta chain) derives from a study of T-cell reconstitution after alpha-beta-depleted transplantation in children. Molecular barcoding with unique molecular identifiers was used for the TCRbeta library. TCRdb used MiXCR to reprocess the PCR reads, holding one entry per CDR3 protein. The profile shows about 980,000 distinct CDR3 sequences, about 29% of them singletons. Study outcomes and limitations: Approximately two months post-transplant, alpha-beta T cells reportedly originated from several hundred expanded graft clones. T cells produced anew were the main source of T-cell counts and diversity one year after transplant. Some patients showed high day-60 TCRbeta diversity, which derived from surviving recipient T cells and thymic progenitors.

CDR1 MNHNS and CDR2 SASEGT come from the germline V gene. Trimming took off 6 bases at V and 3 bases at J, with 9 bases between the two ends. The CDR3 length is 12 residues. Comment on this clonotype: Its antigen is undetermined.

This chain joins TRBV6-1 and TRBJ2-7, with D tentatively TRBD2 (5 bases). Here the sequenced sample was PBMCs, mostly from graft donor cells, taken 360 days after TCRalphabeta/CD19-depleted stem cell transplant. This TCR was recovered from a boy in the first two years of life who had a stem cell transplant for SCID, so the T cells may come from the graft donor. The CDR3: CASRTEGYEQYF. CDR3 DNA: TGTGCCAGCAGAACAGAGGGCTACGAGCAGTACTTC.